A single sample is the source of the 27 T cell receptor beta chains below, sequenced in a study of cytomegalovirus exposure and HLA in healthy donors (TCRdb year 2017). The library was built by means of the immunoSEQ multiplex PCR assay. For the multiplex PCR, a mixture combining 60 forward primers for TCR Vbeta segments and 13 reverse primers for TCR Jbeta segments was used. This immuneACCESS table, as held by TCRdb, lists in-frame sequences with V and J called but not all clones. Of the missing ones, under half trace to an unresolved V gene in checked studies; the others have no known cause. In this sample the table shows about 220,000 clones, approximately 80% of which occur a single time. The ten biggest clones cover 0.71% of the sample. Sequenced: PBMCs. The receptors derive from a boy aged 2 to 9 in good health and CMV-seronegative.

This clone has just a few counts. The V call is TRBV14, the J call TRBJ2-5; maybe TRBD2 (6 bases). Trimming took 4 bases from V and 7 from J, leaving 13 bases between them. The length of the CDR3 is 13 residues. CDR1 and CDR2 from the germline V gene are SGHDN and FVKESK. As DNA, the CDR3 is TGTGCCAGCAGCCGCGGGGCCCTGAGGACCCAGTACTTC. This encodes CASSRGALRTQYF. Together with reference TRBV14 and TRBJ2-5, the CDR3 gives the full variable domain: EAGVTQFPSHSVIEKGQTVTLRCDPISGHDNLYWYRRVMGKEIKFLLHFVKESKQDESGMPNNRFLAERTGGTYSTLKVQPAELEDSGVYFCASSRGALRTQYFGPGTRLLVL.

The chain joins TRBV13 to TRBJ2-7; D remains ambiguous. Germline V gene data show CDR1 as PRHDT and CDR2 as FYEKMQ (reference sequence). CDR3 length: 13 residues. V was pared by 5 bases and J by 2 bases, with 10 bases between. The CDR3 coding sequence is TGTGCCAGCAGCCCCCTGGGCCCCTACGAGCAGTACTTC. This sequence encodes CASSPLGPYEQYF. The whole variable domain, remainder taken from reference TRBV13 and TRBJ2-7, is AAGVIQSPRHLIKEKRETATLKCYPIPRHDTVYWYQQGPGQDPQFLISFYEKMQSDKGSIPDRFSAQQFSDYHSELNMSSLELGDSALYFCASSPLGPYEQYFGPGTRLTVT.

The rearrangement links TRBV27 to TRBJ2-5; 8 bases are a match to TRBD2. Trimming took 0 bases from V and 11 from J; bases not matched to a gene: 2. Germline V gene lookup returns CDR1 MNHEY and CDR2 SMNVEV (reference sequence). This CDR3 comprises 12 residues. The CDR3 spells CASSLSGGEQYF. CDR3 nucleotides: TGTGCCAGCAGTTTATCCGGGGGGGAGCAGTACTTC.

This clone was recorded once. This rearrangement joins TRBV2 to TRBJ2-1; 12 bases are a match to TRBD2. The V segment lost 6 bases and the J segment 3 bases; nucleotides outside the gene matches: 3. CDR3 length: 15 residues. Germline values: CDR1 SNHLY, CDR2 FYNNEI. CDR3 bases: TGTGCCAGCAGGTGGACTAGCGGGGACTACAATGAGCAGTTCTTC. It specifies CASRWTSGDYNEQFF.

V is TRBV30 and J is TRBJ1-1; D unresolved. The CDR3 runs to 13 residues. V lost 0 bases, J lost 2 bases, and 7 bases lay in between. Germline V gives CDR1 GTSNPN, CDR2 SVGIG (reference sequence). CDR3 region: CAWSVESNTEAFF. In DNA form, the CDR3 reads TGTGCCTGGAGTGTGGAGAGCAACACTGAAGCTTTCTTT.

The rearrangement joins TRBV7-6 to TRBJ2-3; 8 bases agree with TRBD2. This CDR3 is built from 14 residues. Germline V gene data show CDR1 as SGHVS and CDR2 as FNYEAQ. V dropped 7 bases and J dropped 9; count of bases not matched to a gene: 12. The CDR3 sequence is CASTPSGPRGTQYF. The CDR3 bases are TGTGCCAGCACCCCTAGCGGGCCCCGAGGGACGCAGTATTTT.

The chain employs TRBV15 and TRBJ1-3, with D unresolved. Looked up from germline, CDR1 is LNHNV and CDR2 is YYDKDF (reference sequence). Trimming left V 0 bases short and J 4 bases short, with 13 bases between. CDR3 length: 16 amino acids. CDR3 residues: CATSRDRAIVGNTIYF. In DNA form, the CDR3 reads TGTGCCACCAGCAGAGATAGAGCCATTGTCGGAAACACCATATATTTT.

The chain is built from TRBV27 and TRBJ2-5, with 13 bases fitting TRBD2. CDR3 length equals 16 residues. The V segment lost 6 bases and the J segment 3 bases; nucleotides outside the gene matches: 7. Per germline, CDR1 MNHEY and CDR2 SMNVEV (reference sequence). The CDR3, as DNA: TGTGCCAGCAGGCGAGGACTAGCGGGGGCTGAAGAGACCCAGTACTTC. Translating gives CASRRGLAGAEETQYF.

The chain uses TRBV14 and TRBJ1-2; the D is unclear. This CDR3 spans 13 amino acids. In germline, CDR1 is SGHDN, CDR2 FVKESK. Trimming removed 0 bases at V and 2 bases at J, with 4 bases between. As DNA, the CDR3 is TGTGCCAGCAGCCAAGACAGAAACTATGGCTACACCTTC. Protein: CASSQDRNYGYTF.

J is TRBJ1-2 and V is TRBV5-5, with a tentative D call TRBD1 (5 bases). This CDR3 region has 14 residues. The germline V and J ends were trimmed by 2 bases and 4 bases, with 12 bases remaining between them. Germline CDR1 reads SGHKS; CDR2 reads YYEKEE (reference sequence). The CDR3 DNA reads TGTGCCAGCAGCTTCGATACAGGCCCCTATGGCTACACCTTC. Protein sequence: CASSFDTGPYGYTF.

The CDR3 reads CASSLDSYTYEQYF. The CDR3 nucleotides read TGTGCCAGCAGCTTGGACTCCTATACCTACGAGCAGTACTTC. The gene calls are TRBV7-9 and TRBJ2-7; a weak D match, TRBD2 (5 bases). Germline V gene sequence: CDR1 SEHNR, CDR2 FQNEAQ (reference sequence). Trimming removed 3 bases at V and 2 bases at J, with 11 bases between. CDR3 length: 14 residues.

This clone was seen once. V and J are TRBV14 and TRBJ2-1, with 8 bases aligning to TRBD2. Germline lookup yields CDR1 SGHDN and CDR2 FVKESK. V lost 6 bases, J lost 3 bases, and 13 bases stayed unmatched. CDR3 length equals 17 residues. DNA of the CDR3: TGTGCCAGCAGTCAATTTAGCGGGGCGGCCCACTACAATGAGCAGTTCTTC. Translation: CASSQFSGAAHYNEQFF.

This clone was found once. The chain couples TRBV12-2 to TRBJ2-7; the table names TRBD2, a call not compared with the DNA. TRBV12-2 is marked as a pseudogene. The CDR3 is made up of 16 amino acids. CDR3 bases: TGTGCAAGTCGCTTTGGACTAGCGGGGGTCTCCTACGAGCAGTACTTC. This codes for CASRFGLAGVSYEQYF.

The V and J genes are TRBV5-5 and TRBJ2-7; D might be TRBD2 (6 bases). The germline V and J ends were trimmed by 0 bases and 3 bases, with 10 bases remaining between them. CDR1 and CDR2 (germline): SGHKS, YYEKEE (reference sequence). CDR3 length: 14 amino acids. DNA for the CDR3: TGTGCCAGCAGCTTGGCTTGGCGGGGCTACGAGCAGTACTTC. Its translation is CASSLAWRGYEQYF.

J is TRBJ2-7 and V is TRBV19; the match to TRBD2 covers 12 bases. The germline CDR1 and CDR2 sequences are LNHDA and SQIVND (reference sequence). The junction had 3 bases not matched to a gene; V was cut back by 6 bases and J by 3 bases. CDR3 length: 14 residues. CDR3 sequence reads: CASSGGLAGYEQYF. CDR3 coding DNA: TGTGCCAGTAGCGGGGGACTAGCGGGCTACGAGCAGTACTTC.

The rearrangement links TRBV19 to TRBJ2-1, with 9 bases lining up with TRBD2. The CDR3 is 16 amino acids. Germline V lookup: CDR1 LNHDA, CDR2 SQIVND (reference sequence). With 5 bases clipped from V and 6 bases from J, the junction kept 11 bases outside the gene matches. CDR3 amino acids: CASSFSGTSPSNEQFF. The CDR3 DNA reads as TGTGCCAGTAGTTTCTCCGGGACTAGCCCCAGCAATGAGCAGTTCTTC.

The CDR3 loop is CASSEAQASPLHF. DNA of the CDR3: TGTGCCAGCAGTGAAGCTCAGGCTTCACCCCTCCACTTT. The chain uses TRBV6-5 and TRBJ1-6; no firm D call. The CDR3 extends over 13 amino acids. V dropped 5 bases and J dropped 9 bases, with 11 bases sitting between them. Germline loops: CDR1 MNHEY, CDR2 SVGAGI.

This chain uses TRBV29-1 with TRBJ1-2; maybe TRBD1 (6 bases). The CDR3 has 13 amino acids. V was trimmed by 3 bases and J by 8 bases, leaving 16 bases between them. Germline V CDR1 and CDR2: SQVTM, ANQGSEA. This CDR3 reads CSVDEQGRVGYTF. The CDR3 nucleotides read TGCAGCGTTGACGAACAGGGAAGGGTAGGCTACACCTTC.

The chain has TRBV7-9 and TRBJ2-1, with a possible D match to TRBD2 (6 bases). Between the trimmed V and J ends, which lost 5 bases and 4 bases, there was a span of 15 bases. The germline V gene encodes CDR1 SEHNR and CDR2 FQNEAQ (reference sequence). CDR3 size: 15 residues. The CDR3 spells CASSPKTSSYNEQFF. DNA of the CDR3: TGTGCCAGCAGCCCCAAGACTAGTAGTTACAATGAGCAGTTCTTC.

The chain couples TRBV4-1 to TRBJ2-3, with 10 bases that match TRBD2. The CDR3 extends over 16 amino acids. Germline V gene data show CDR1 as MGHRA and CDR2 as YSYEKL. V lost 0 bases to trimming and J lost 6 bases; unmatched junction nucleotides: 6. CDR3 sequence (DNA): TGCGCCAGCAGCCAAGATAGCGGGAGGCCCTGGGATACGCAGTATTTT. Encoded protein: CASSQDSGRPWDTQYF.

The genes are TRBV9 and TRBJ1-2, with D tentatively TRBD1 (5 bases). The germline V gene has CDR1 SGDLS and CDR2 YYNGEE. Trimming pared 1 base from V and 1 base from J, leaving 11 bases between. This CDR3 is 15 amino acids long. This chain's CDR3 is CASSVSQGYNYGYTF. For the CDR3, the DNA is TGTGCCAGCAGCGTAAGCCAGGGATATAACTATGGCTACACCTTC.

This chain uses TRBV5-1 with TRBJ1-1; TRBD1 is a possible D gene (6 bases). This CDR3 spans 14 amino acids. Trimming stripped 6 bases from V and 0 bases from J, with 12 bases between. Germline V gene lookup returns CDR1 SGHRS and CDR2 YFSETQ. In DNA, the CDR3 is TGCGCCAGCACCCAGACAGGATTGAACACTGAAGCTTTCTTT. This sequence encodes CASTQTGLNTEAFF.

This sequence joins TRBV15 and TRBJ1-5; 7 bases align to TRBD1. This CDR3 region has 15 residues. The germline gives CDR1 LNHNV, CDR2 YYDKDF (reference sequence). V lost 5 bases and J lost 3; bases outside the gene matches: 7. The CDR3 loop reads CATSPEGQNNQPQHF. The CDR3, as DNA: TGTGCCACCAGCCCGGAGGGACAGAACAATCAGCCCCAGCATTTT. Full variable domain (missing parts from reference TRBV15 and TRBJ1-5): DAMVIQNPRYQVTQFGKPVTLSCSQTLNHNVMYWYQQKSSQAPKLLFHYYDKDFNNEADTPDNFQSRRPNTSFCFLDIRSPGLGDTAMYLCATSPEGQNNQPQHFGDGTRLSIL.

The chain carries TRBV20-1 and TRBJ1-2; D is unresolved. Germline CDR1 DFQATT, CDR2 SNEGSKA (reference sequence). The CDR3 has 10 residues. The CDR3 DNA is TGCAGGGCTTCGGACTATGGCTACACCTTC. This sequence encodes CRASDYGYTF.

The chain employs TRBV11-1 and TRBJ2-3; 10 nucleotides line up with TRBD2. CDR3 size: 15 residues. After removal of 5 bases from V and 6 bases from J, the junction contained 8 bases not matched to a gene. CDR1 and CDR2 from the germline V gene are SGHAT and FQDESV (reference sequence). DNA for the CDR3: TGTGCCAGCAGCGAGGAAAAGCGGGAGGGGGATACGCAGTATTTT. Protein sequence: CASSEEKREGDTQYF. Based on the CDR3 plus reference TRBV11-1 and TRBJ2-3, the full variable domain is EAEVAQSPRYKITEKSQAVAFWCDPISGHATLYWYRQILGQGPELLVQFQDESVVDDSQLPKDRFSAERLKGVDSTLKIQPAELGDSAMYLCASSEEKREGDTQYFGPGTRLTVL.

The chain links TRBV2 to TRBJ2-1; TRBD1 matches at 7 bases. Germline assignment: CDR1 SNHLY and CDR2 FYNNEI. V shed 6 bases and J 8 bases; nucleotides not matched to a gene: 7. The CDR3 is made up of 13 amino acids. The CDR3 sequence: CASSGTAIDEQFF. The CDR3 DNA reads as TGTGCCAGCAGCGGGACAGCCATTGATGAGCAGTTCTTC.

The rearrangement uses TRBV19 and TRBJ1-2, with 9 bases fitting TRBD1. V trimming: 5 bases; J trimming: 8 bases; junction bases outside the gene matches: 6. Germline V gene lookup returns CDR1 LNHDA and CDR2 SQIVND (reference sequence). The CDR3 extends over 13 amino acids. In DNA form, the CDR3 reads TGTGCCAGTAGTGGGACAGGGCTACAGGGCTACACCTTC. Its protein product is CASSGTGLQGYTF.